Listed below are T cell receptor beta chains from one sample, sequenced in a study of shared clonotypes between healthy human individuals. Assay: immunoSEQ multiplex PCR; the TCRdb copy retains only in-frame clones and omits some. This table has around 2.5 million clones, roughly 93% appearing once. The material sequenced was naive CD4+ T cells from PBMCs. These receptors all come from a man between 18 and 29 years old in good health. Some clones in this sample may be carry-over from other donors' samples. Both conserved end residues are part of each CDR3. D genes are given only for firm matches. Some rows have no size entry. The others give once, few or many, or a class for an expanded clone.

v_gene	abundance	j_gene	d_gene	len	CDR3nt	CDR3aa
TRBV18	once	TRBJ2-4	NA	14	TGTGCCAGCTCACCAGATAGGGCCAAAAACATTCAGTACTTC	CASSPDRAKNIQYF
TRBV9	NA	TRBJ1-4	NA	16	TGTGCCAGCAGCGCAGGAGGGGCCGCAACTAATGAAAAACTGTTTTTT	CASSAGGAATNEKLFF
TRBV19	NA	TRBJ2-4	NA	18	TGTGCCAGTAGTATAGGTCGTGGACTCCCGTTGTCCAAAAACATTCAGTACTTC	CASSIGRGLPLSKNIQYF
TRBV7-2	NA	TRBJ2-1	NA	14	TGTGCCAGCAGCTTAGTTTACAGCAACAATGAGCAGTTCTTC	CASSLVYSNNEQFF
TRBV6-5	NA	TRBJ1-2	NA	14	TGTGCCAGCAGGTCCACCGGGGGTAACTATGGCTACACCTTC	CASRSTGGNYGYTF
TRBV15	NA	TRBJ2-5	NA	14	TGTGCCACCAGCAGAGATATAGCGGAAGAGACCCAGTACTTC	CATSRDIAEETQYF
TRBV10-3	NA	TRBJ2-1	TRBD1	18	TGTGCCATCAAACGGGGAATCGGGGGACAGGGGCTTAAGGATGAGCAGTTCTTC	CAIKRGIGGQGLKDEQFF
TRBV5-1	NA	TRBJ2-3	NA	16	TGCGCCAGCAGCTTGGTTGTCAGACCCAGCACAGATACGCAGTATTTT	CASSLVVRPSTDTQYF
TRBV5-1	NA	TRBJ2-7	NA	16	TGCGCCAGCAGCCTGGCTCCTCTTTCACTTACCTACGAGCAGTACTTC	CASSLAPLSLTYEQYF
TRBV11-1	NA	TRBJ1-1	TRBD1	14	TGTGCCAGCAGCACCGGACAGGGGGAAGCTGAAGCTTTCTTT	CASSTGQGEAEAFF
TRBV6-1	NA	TRBJ1-5	NA	12	TGTGCCAGCAGTGAAGCGGTGGAGCCCCAGCATTTT	CASSEAVEPQHF
TRBV9	NA	TRBJ1-2	NA	15	TGTGCCAGCAGCAAAACCCCAGAAGCCCTTTTTGGCTACACCTTC	CASSKTPEALFGYTF
TRBV28	NA	TRBJ2-7	TRBD1	13	TGTGCCAGCAGTTTCGGGACAGTCTACGAGCAGTACTTC	CASSFGTVYEQYF
TRBV9	NA	TRBJ2-1	TRBD1	16	TGTGCCAGCAGCGGACAGGGGTCACGCTCCTACAATGAGCAGTTCTTC	CASSGQGSRSYNEQFF
TRBV5-1	few	TRBJ1-1	NA	14	TGCGCCAGCAGCTTGGTAGCCGGGAACACTGAAGCTTTCTTT	CASSLVAGNTEAFF
TRBV14	NA	TRBJ2-5	NA	16	TGTGCCAGCAGCCAATCTGTCGGCTGGGGAAGAGAGACCCAGTACTTC	CASSQSVGWGRETQYF